The 27 T cell receptor beta chains below all came from one sample that was sequenced in a study of T-cell reconstitution after alpha-beta-depleted transplantation in children. During its preparation, the TCRbeta library received unique molecular identifiers. Each CDR3 protein gets one entry after TCRdb re-called the PCR reads with MiXCR. The data hold about 540,000 distinct CDR3 sequences, with about 16% observed a single time. The sequenced sample was PBMCs from the stem cell graft donor, obtained from the stem cell graft. The receptors derive from a human donor who donated a stem cell graft to a child with acute lymphoblastic leukemia.

This clonotype was found many times. The chain carries TRBV6-1 and TRBJ2-7; D unclear. Trimming removed 3 bases from V and 3 bases from J, with 3 bases in between. The CDR3 runs 11 residues. Germline CDR1 MNHNS, CDR2 SASEGT. CDR3 sequence reads: CASSDYYEQYF. CDR3 DNA: TGTGCCAGCAGTGATTACTACGAGCAGTACTTC.

This clonotype was found a few times. The chain employs TRBV3-1 and TRBJ2-2; D unresolved. This CDR3 has 16 amino acids. Between the trimmed V and J ends, which lost 6 bases and 2 bases, there was a span of 16 bases. The germline CDR1 and CDR2 sequences are LGHDT and YNNKEL (reference sequence). The CDR3 is CASRSRLIDNTGELFF. As DNA, the CDR3 is TGTGCCAGCAGGAGTAGACTTATAGATAACACCGGGGAGCTGTTTTTT.

V and J are TRBV6-5 and TRBJ2-3; 7 bases line up with TRBD1. CDR1 is MNHEY and CDR2 is SVGAGI in the germline V gene. V trimming: 6 bases; J trimming: 6 bases; junction bases outside the gene matches: 9. This CDR3 is built from 14 residues. CDR3 bases: TGTGCCAGCAGACGGGACAGCGGCGTGGATACGCAGTATTTT. Translating gives CASRRDSGVDTQYF.

This clonotype was detected a few times. The chain links TRBV6-4 to TRBJ2-2; 8 positions agree with TRBD2. The CDR3 is made up of 16 amino acids. V was pared by 0 bases and J by 9 bases, with 9 bases of the junction left unmatched. The V gene's germline CDR1 is MRHNA and CDR2 SNTAGT. This CDR3 is CASSDSVSGSGRELFF. The CDR3, as DNA: TGTGCCAGCAGTGACTCAGTCAGCGGGAGCGGCCGGGAGCTGTTTTTT.

The CDR3 protein is CASSADRGLDEQYF. The CDR3 DNA follows: TGTGCCAGCAGCGCTGACAGGGGGCTCGACGAGCAGTACTTC. V and J are TRBV9 and TRBJ2-7; TRBD1 agrees at 10 bases. The length of the CDR3 is 14 residues. The junction had 5 bases not matched to a gene; V was cut back by 3 bases and J by 5 bases. Germline CDR1 is SGDLS and CDR2 is YYNGEE.

The chain recombines TRBV5-6 with TRBJ2-2; maybe TRBD2 (7 bases). Between the trimmed V and J ends, which lost 2 bases and 1 base, there was a span of 24 bases. Per the germline V gene, CDR1 is SGHDT and CDR2 is YYEEEE. This CDR3 has 20 residues. CDR3 DNA sequence: TGTGCCAGCAGCTTCCCCGGGGGGCGCGGGGGCCCTATGAACACCGGGGAGCTGTTTTTT. It translates to CASSFPGGRGGPMNTGELFF.

This clonotype has more than one count but fewer than ten. The CDR3 region is CASSLEAGAGETQYF. CDR3 in DNA: TGCGCCAGCAGCTTGGAGGCGGGAGCGGGAGAGACCCAGTACTTC. The rearrangement joins TRBV5-1 to TRBJ2-5; TRBD2 aligns across 7 bases. Germline V CDR1 and CDR2: SGHRS, YFSETQ. The CDR3 has 15 amino acids. V lost 0 bases to trimming and J lost 4 bases; unmatched junction nucleotides: 6.

This rearrangement joins TRBV12-3 or TRBV12-4 to TRBJ1-2, with D possibly TRBD1 on 6 matching bases. Trimming cost V 2 bases and J 4 bases, with 11 bases left between them. CDR3 length: 14 amino acids. Here the CDR3 DNA reads TGTGCCAGCAGTTTATTGGGGGCGCGCTATGGCTACACCTTC. Encoded protein: CASSLLGARYGYTF.

This chain links TRBV20-1 with TRBJ2-2, with 9 bases identical to TRBD1. The CDR3 is 16 residues long. Germline V gene data show CDR1 as DFQATT and CDR2 as SNEGSKA (reference sequence). V shed 3 bases, J shed 6 bases, and the junction held 11 bases outside the gene matches. The CDR3 reads CSARDFGTGLSGELFF. CDR3 sequence (DNA): TGCAGTGCTAGGGACTTCGGGACAGGGCTATCCGGGGAGCTGTTTTTT.

The sample holds a few counts of this clonotype. The chain carries TRBV18 and TRBJ1-1; 7 bases match TRBD1. The junction had 3 bases not matched to a gene; V was cut back by 4 bases and J by 1 base. From germline, CDR1 is KGHSH and CDR2 LQKENI. The CDR3 loop spans 14 amino acids. The chain's CDR3 is CASSRDSANTEAFF. The CDR3 DNA sequence: TGTGCCAGCTCACGGGACAGCGCGAACACTGAAGCTTTCTTT.

The chain recombines TRBV14 with TRBJ2-1, with D perhaps assigned TRBD1 or TRBD2 (5 bases each). V dropped 5 bases and J dropped 15 bases, with 17 bases sitting between them. The germline V gene encodes CDR1 SGHDN and CDR2 FVKESK. CDR3 size: 12 residues. CDR3 in amino acids: CASSLLRDRRFF. CDR3 sequence (DNA): TGTGCCAGCAGCTTACTAAGGGACCGTCGGTTCTTC.

The chain employs TRBV4-2 and TRBJ2-1; TRBD2 aligns across 12 bases. There are 19 residues in the CDR3. The ends lost 1 base at V and 6 bases at J; junction bases unmatched: 13. Germline CDR1 LGHNA, CDR2 YNFKEQ. The CDR3 DNA reads TGTGCCAGCAGCCAAGCGACTAGCGGGAGACCCCTTTTTGGCAATGAGCAGTTCTTC. Encoded protein: CASSQATSGRPLFGNEQFF.

There are a few counts of this clonotype. The chain links TRBV5-1 to TRBJ1-4, with D perhaps matching TRBD1 (5 bases). The CDR3 is 15 amino acids. The ends were cut back, 4 bases at V and 0 bases at J, with 10 bases in the middle. Germline V lookup: CDR1 SGHRS, CDR2 YFSETQ. This chain's CDR3 is CASSEGLSTNEKLFF. The DNA of the CDR3 is TGCGCCAGCAGCGAGGGGCTTTCAACTAATGAAAAACTGTTTTTT.

This clonotype was found a few times. The chain is built from TRBV19 and TRBJ2-7; D assignment may be TRBD1 or TRBD2 (6 bases each). With 3 bases removed from V and 2 bases from J, the gap between germline ends came to 11 bases. Looked up from germline, CDR1 is LNHDA and CDR2 is SQIVND (reference sequence). The CDR3 length is 14 residues. In nucleotides, the CDR3 is TGTGCCAGTAGTATCTGGGGGGCAGCCTACGAGCAGTACTTC. This sequence encodes CASSIWGAAYEQYF.

This clonotype was observed a few times. V gene TRBV24-1 combines with J gene TRBJ1-2, with D perhaps TRBD1 (6 bases). The germline CDR1 and CDR2 sequences are KGHDR and SFDVKD. The V end lost 10 bases, the J end lost 4 bases, and 12 bases lay between the germline ends. This CDR3 has 12 amino acids. The CDR3 bases are TGTGCCACTCGTGGGGGGGCCTATGGCTACACCTTC. Its translation: CATRGGAYGYTF.

This clonotype has more than one count but fewer than ten. The V and J genes are TRBV29-1 and TRBJ2-7; 8 bases are a match to TRBD2. Per germline, CDR1 SQVTM and CDR2 ANQGSEA. The CDR3 has 14 residues. Losses at the gene ends were 3 bases for V and 2 bases for J; bases not matched to a gene: 6. The CDR3 DNA reads TGCAGCGTTGATGGCCTAGCGGGCGCCTACGAGCAGTACTTC. It yields the protein CSVDGLAGAYEQYF.

This clonotype has at least ten counts. The chain combines TRBV7-9 with TRBJ2-1; D gene uncertain. The CDR3 is made up of 15 amino acids. Germline V lookup: CDR1 SEHNR, CDR2 FQNEAQ (reference sequence). The V end was cut by 3 bases, the J end by 0 bases, with 9 bases between. CDR3 nucleotides: TGTGCCAGCAGCTTGGCGGATAGCTCCTACAATGAGCAGTTCTTC. Protein: CASSLADSSYNEQFF.

This clonotype was seen a few times. The chain combines TRBV7-9 with TRBJ2-7; TRBD2 matches at 8 bases. With V trimmed by 5 bases and J by 5 bases, 5 bases remained unmatched. This CDR3 is built from 13 residues. Germline assignment: CDR1 SEHNR and CDR2 FQNEAQ (reference sequence). The CDR3 is CASSQSGSDEQYF. In nucleotides, the CDR3 is TGTGCCAGCAGCCAAAGCGGGAGCGACGAGCAGTACTTC.

This clonotype was seen a handful of times. The rearrangement uses TRBV29-1 and TRBJ2-7; weak D call: TRBD1 (6 bases). The CDR3 loop spans 12 amino acids. Germline-derived CDR1 and CDR2 are SQVTM and ANQGSEA. The germline V and J ends were trimmed by 6 bases and 3 bases, with 12 bases remaining between them. CDR3 amino acids: CSVETGFYEQYF. In DNA form, the CDR3 reads TGCAGCGTGGAGACAGGCTTCTACGAGCAGTACTTC.

This clonotype turned up a few times. This chain connects TRBV4-1 to TRBJ2-1; no reliable D call. The V gene lost 3 bases and the J gene lost 7 bases, with 10 bases spanning the gap. The CDR3 consists of 13 residues. Germline lookup yields CDR1 MGHRA and CDR2 YSYEKL. The DNA of the CDR3 is TGCGCCAGCAGCCACCCTATCGGGAATGAGCAGTTCTTC. Translation: CASSHPIGNEQFF.

This clonotype was found a few times. The chain combines TRBV3-1 with TRBJ2-4, with 14 bases that match TRBD2. The germline V gene encodes CDR1 LGHDT and CDR2 YNNKEL (reference sequence). The CDR3 has 18 amino acids. The V and J ends lost 4 bases and 5 bases, in that order; junction bases with no gene match: 10. The CDR3 loop reads CASSPGLAGEGPENIQYF. The CDR3, as DNA: TGTGCCAGCAGCCCGGGACTAGCGGGAGAAGGACCCGAAAACATTCAGTACTTC.

The chain is built from TRBV4-1 and TRBJ2-7, with D possibly matching TRBD2 (5 bases). Per the germline V gene, CDR1 is MGHRA and CDR2 is YSYEKL. Between the trimmed V and J ends, which lost 0 bases and 1 base, there was a span of 10 bases. The CDR3 is 15 residues long. Here the CDR3 DNA reads TGCGCCAGCAGCCAAGATCGGACTCCGTCCTACGAGCAGTACTTC. Amino acids: CASSQDRTPSYEQYF.

The gene calls are TRBV12-3 or TRBV12-4 and TRBJ2-7; the D is unclear. The CDR3 loop spans 13 amino acids. Trimming removed 2 bases from V and 2 bases from J, with 7 bases in between. CDR3 in amino acids: CASSLQQTYEQYF. CDR3 DNA: TGTGCCAGCAGTTTACAGCAAACCTACGAGCAGTACTTC.

V gene TRBV24-1 combines with J gene TRBJ2-2; D possibly corresponds to TRBD2 (5 bases). Trimming shortened V by 4 bases and J by 0 bases, and 11 bases separated the two germline ends. CDR3 size: 16 residues. Germline lookup yields CDR1 KGHDR and CDR2 SFDVKD. The CDR3 bases are TGTGCCACCAGTGACCGAGGGTTAACGAACACCGGGGAGCTGTTTTTT. It yields the protein CATSDRGLTNTGELFF.

The chain has TRBV7-9 and TRBJ2-7, with D possibly TRBD2 on 6 matching bases. Deletions cut 8 bases from V and 0 bases from J, with 17 bases between. The length of the CDR3 is 15 residues. The germline gives CDR1 SEHNR, CDR2 FQNEAQ (reference sequence). The CDR3: CASARDPGLSYEQYF. CDR3 nucleotide sequence: TGTGCCAGCGCCCGAGATCCGGGACTCTCCTACGAGCAGTACTTC.

V and J are TRBV9 and TRBJ2-7, with D unclear. This CDR3 spans 15 amino acids. Trimming shortened V by 4 bases and J by 0 bases, and 14 bases separated the two germline ends. Germline V lookup: CDR1 SGDLS, CDR2 YYNGEE. DNA of the CDR3: TGTGCCAGCAGCCTAGATGTAGGGCTCTCCTACGAGCAGTACTTC. As protein: CASSLDVGLSYEQYF.

The chain couples TRBV2 to TRBJ2-7, with 8 positions matching TRBD2. CDR1 is SNHLY, CDR2 FYNNEI, per germline. The V and J ends lost 7 bases and 1 base, in that order; junction bases with no gene match: 9. The CDR3 covers 15 residues. This CDR3 is CASNLERGSSYEQYF. The CDR3, as DNA: TGTGCCAGCAACCTTGAGCGGGGGAGTTCCTACGAGCAGTACTTC.